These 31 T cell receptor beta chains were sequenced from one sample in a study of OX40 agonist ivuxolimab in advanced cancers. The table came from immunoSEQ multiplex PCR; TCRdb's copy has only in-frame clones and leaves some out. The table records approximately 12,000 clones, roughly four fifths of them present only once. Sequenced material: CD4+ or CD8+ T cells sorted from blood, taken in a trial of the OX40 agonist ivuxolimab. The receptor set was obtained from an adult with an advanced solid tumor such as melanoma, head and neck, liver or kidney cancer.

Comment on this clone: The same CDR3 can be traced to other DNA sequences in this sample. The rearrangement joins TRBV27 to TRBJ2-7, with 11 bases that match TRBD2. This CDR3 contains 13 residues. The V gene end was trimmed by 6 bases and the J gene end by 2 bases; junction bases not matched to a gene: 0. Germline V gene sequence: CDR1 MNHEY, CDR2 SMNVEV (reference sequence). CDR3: CASRLAGAYEQYF. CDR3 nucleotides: TGTGCCAGCAGACTAGCGGGGGCCTACGAGCAGTACTTC.

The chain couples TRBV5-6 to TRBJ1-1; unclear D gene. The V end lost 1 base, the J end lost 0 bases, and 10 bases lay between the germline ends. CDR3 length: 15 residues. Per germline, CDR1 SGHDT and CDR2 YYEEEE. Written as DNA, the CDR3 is TGTGCCAGCAGCTTGTACTTAACGTTGAACACTGAAGCTTTCTTT. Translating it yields CASSLYLTLNTEAFF.

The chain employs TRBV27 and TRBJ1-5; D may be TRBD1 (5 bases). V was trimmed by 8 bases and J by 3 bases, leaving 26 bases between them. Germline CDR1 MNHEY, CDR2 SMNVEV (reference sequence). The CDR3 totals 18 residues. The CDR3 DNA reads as TGTGCCAGCGGTGGGGCCGCAGGAGGGATTTTTTACAATCAGCCCCAGCATTTT. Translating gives CASGGAAGGIFYNQPQHF.

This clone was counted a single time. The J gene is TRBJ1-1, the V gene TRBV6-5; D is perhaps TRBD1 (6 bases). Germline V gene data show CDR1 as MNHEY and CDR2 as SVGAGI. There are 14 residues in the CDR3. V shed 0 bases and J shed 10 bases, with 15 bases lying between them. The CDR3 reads CASSYSITGAGAFF. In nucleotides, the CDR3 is TGTGCCAGCAGTTACTCGATTACGGGGGCGGGAGCTTTCTTT.

CDR3 protein: CASEGDSYNEQFF. CDR3 DNA sequence: TGTGCCAGCGAGGGGGACTCCTACAATGAGCAGTTCTTC. The V gene is TRBV11-2, the J gene TRBJ2-1; TRBD1 is a possible D gene (6 bases). The CDR3 loop spans 13 amino acids. Germline V CDR1 and CDR2: SGHAT, FQNNGV. V lost 8 bases and J 0 bases, leaving 8 bases between the germline ends.

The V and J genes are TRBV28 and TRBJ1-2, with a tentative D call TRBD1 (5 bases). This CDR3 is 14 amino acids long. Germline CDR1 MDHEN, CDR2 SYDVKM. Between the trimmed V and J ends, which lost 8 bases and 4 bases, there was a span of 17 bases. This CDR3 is CASREPGSGYGYTF. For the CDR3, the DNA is TGTGCCAGCCGTGAGCCAGGGAGCGGCTATGGCTACACCTTC.

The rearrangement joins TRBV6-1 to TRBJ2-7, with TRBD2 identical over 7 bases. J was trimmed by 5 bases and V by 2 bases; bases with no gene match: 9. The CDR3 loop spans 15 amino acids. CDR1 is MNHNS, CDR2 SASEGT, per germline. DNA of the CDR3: TGTGCCAGCAGTGAAATCGTCGGGGGGTCGGACGAGCAGTACTTC. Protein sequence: CASSEIVGGSDEQYF.

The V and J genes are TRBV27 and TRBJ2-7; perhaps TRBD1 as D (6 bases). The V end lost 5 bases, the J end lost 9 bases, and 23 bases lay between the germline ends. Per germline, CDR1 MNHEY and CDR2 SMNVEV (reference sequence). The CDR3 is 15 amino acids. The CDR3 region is CASSILGAEKRAQYF. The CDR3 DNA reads TGTGCCAGCAGTATCCTGGGGGCCGAAAAGAGGGCGCAGTACTTC.

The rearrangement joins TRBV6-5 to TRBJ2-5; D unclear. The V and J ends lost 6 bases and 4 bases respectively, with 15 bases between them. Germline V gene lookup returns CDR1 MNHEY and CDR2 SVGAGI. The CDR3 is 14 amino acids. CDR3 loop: CASSSVDPPETQYF. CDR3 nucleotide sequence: TGTGCCAGCAGCTCCGTTGATCCTCCAGAGACCCAGTACTTC.

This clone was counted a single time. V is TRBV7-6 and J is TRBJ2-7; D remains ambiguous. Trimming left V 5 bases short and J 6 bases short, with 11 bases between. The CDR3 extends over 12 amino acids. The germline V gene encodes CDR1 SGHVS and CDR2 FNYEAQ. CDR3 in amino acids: CASSAGGGEQYF. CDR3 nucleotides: TGTGCCAGCAGCGCCGGCGGCGGCGAGCAGTACTTC.

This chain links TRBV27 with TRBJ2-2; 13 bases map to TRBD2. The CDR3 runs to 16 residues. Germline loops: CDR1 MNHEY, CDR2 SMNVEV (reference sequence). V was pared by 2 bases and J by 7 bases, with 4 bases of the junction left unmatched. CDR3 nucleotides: TGTGCCAGCAGTTTAGGACTAGCGGGAGTATACGGGGAGCTGTTTTTT. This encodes CASSLGLAGVYGELFF.

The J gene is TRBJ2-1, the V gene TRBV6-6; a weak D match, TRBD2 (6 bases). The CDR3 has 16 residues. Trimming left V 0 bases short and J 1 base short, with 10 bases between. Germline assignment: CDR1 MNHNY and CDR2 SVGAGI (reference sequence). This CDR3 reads CASSYSSSGSYNEQFF. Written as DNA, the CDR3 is TGTGCCAGCAGTTACTCGAGTAGCGGATCCTACAATGAGCAGTTCTTC.

The CDR3 reads CASSFSGTYEQYF. DNA for the CDR3: TGTGCCAGCAGTTTTAGCGGGACGTACGAGCAGTACTTC. The gene calls are TRBV6-9 and TRBJ2-7; 8 nucleotides line up with TRBD2. Germline CDR1 and CDR2: MNHGY and SVAAGI. The V gene end was trimmed by 4 bases and the J gene end by 4 bases; junction bases not matched to a gene: 3. This CDR3 spans 13 amino acids.

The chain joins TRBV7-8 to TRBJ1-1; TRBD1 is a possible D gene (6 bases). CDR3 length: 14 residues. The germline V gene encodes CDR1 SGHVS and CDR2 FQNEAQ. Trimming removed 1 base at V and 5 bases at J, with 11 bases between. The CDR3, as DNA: TGTGCCAGCAGCTTAGAACAGGGATGGACTGAAGCTTTCTTT. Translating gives CASSLEQGWTEAFF. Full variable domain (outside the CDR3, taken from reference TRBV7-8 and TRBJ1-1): GAGVSQSPRYKVAKRGQDVALRCDPISGHVSLFWYQQALGQGPEFLTYFQNEAQLDKSGLPSDRFFAERPEGSVSTLKIQRTQQEDSAVYLCASSLEQGWTEAFFGQGTRLTVV.

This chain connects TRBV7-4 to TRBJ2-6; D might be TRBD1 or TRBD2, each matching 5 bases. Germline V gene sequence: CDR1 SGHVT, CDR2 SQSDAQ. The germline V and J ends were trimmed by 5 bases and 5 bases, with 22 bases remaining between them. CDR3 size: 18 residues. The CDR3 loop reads CASSLGTSSQSRANVLTF. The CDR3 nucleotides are TGTGCCAGCAGCCTTGGGACCAGCTCACAAAGTCGGGCCAACGTCCTGACTTTC.

The CDR3 reads CASSWGEPQHF. CDR3 coding DNA: TGTGCCAGCAGTTGGGGAGAGCCCCAGCATTTT. The chain combines TRBV6-5 with TRBJ1-5; D unresolved. The CDR3 is 11 residues long. Germline-derived CDR1 and CDR2 are MNHEY and SVGAGI. V was pared by 4 bases and J by 8 bases, with 6 bases between.

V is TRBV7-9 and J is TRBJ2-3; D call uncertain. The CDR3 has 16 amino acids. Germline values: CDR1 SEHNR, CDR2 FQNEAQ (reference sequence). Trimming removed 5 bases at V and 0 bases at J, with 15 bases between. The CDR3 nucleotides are TGTGCCAGCAGCCCATTTATTGCCCTAAGCACAGATACGCAGTATTTT. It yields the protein CASSPFIALSTDTQYF.

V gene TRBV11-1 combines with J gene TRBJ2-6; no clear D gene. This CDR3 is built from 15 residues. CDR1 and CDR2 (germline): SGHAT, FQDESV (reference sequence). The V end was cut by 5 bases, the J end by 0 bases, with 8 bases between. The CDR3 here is CASSELGSGANVLTF. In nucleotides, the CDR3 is TGTGCCAGCAGCGAACTTGGCTCTGGGGCCAACGTCCTGACTTTC.

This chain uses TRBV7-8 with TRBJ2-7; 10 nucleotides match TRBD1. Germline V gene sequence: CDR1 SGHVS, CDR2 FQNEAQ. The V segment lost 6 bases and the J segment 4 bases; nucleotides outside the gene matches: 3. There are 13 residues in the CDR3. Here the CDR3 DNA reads TGTGCCAGCAGGCCGGGACAGGGGTACGAGCAGTACTTC. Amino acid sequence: CASRPGQGYEQYF.

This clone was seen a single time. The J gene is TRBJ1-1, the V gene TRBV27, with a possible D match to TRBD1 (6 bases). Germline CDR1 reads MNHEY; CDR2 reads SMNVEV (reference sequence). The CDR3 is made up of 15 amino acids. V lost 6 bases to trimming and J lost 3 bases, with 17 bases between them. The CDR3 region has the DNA TGTGCCAGCAGCCTCATAGGGGGTCGAGACACTGAAGCTTTCTTT. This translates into CASSLIGGRDTEAFF.

The CDR3 reads CASSPYAGASSTDTQYF. CDR3 nucleotide sequence: TGTGCCAGCAGCCCTTACGCCGGGGCGTCTAGCACAGATACGCAGTATTTT. The J gene is TRBJ2-3, the V gene TRBV9; either TRBD1 or TRBD2 may supply D (5 bases each). Per the germline V gene, CDR1 is SGDLS and CDR2 is YYNGEE. V dropped 4 bases and J dropped 0 bases, with 18 bases sitting between them. This CDR3 is 17 amino acids long. Drawing the rest from reference TRBV9 and TRBJ2-3, the complete variable domain is DSGVTQTPKHLITATGQRVTLRCSPRSGDLSVYWYQQSLDQGLQFLIQYYNGEERAKGNILERFSAQQFPDLHSELNLSSLELGDSALYFCASSPYAGASSTDTQYFGPGTRLTVL.

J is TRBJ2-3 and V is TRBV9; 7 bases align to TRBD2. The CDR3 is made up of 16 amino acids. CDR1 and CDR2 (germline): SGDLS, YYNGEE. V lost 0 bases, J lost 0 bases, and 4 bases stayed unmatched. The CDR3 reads CASSVVAGESTDTQYF. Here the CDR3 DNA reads TGTGCCAGCAGCGTAGTGGCGGGAGAGAGCACAGATACGCAGTATTTT.

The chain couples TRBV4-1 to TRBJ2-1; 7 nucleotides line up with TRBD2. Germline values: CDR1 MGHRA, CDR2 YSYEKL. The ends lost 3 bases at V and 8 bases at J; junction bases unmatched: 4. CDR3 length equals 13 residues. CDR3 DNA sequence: TGCGCCAGCAGCCATACTAGCGTCGATGAGCAGTTCTTC. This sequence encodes CASSHTSVDEQFF.

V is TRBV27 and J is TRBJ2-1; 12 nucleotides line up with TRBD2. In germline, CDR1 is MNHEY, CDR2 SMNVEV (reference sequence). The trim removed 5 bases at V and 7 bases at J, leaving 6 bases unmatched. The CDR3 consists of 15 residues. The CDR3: CASSLAGGPGNEQFF. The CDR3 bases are TGTGCCAGCAGTCTAGCGGGAGGGCCTGGGAATGAGCAGTTCTTC.

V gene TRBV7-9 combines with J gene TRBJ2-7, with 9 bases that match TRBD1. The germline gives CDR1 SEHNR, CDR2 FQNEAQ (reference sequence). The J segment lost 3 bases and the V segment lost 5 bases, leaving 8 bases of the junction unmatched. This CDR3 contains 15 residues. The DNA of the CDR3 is TGTGCCAGCAGCGTGAAAGTGGACAGGGGCTACGAGCAGTACTTC. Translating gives CASSVKVDRGYEQYF.

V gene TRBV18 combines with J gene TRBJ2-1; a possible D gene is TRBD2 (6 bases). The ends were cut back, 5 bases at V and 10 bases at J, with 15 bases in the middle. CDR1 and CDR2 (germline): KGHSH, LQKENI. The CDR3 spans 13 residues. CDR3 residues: CASSGGETSEQFF. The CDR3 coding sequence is TGTGCCAGCTCAGGGGGTGAAACTAGCGAGCAGTTCTTC.

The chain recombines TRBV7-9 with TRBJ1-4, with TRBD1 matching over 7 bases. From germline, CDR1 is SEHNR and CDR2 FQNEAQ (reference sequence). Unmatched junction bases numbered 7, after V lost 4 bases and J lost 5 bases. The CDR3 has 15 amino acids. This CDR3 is CASSSPDRTNEKLFF. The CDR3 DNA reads TGTGCCAGCAGCTCCCCGGACAGGACAAATGAAAAACTGTTTTTT.

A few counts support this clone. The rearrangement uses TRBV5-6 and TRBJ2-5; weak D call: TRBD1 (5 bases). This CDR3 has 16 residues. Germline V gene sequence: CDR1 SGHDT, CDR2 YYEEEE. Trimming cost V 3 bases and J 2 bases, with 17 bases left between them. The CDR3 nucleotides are TGTGCCAGCAGCTCAGGGCCCCCTAATGGTCAAGAGACCCAGTACTTC. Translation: CASSSGPPNGQETQYF.

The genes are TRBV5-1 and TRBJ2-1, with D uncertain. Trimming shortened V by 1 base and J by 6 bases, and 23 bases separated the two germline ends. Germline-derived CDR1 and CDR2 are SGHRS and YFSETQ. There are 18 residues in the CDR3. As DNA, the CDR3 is TGCGCCAGCAGCTTGTATCCACGAGCCCCCGGGCTTCGCAATGAGCAGTTCTTC. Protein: CASSLYPRAPGLRNEQFF. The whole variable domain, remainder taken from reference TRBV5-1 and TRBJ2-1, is KAGVTQTPRYLIKTRGQQVTLSCSPISGHRSVSWYQQTPGQGLQFLFEYFSETQRNKGNFPGRFSGRQFSNSRSEMNVSTLELGDSALYLCASSLYPRAPGLRNEQFFGPGTRLTVL.

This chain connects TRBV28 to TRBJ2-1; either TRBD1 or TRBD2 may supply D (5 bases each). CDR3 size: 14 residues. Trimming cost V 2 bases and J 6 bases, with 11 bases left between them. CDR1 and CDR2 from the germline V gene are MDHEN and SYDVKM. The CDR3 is CASSLNWGSNEQFF. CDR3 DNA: TGTGCCAGCAGTTTAAACTGGGGGTCCAATGAGCAGTTCTTC.

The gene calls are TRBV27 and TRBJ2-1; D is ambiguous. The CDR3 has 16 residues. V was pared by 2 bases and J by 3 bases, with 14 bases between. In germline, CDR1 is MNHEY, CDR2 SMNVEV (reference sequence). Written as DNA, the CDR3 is TGTGCCAGCAGTTTACTGTCCTCAAATCTCTACAATGAGCAGTTCTTC. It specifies CASSLLSSNLYNEQFF.